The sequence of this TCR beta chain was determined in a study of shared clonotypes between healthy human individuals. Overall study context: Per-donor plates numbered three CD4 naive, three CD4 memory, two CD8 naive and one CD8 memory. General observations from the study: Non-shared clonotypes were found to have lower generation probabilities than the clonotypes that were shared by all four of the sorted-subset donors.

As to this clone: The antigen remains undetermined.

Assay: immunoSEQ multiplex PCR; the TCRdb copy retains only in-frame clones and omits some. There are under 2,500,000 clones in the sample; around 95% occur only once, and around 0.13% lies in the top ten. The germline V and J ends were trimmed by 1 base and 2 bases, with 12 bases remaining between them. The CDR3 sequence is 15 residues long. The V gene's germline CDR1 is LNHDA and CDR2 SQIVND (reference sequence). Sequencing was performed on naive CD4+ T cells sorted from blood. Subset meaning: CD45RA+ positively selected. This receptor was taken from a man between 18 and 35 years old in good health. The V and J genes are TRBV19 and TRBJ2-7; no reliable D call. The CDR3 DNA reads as TGTGCCAGTAGTATAGCCCCACTTGGCACCTACGAGCAGTACTTC. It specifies CASSIAPLGTYEQYF.